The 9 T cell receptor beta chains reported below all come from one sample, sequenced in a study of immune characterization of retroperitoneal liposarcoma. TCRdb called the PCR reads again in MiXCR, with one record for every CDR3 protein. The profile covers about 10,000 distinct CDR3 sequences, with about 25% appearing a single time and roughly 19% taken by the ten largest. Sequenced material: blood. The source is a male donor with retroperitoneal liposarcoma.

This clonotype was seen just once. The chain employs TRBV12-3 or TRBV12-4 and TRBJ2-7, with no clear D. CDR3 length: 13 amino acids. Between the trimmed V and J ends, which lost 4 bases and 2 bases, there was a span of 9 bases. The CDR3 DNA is TGTGCCAGCAGTTCAGCCAGACCCTACGAGCAGTACTTC. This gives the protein CASSSARPYEQYF.

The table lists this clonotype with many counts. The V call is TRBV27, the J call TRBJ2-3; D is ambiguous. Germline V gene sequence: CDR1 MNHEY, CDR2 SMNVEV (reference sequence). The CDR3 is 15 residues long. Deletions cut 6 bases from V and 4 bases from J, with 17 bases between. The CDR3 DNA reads TGTGCCAGCAGATTGGGATTAGACATTCCAGATACGCAGTATTTT. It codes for CASRLGLDIPDTQYF.

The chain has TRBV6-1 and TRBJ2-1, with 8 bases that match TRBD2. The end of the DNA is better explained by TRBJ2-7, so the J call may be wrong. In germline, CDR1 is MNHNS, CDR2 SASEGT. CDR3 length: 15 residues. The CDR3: CASSPGVAGYNEQYF. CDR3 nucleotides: TGTGCCAGCAGCCCCGGGGTAGCGGGATACAATGAGCAGTACTTC.

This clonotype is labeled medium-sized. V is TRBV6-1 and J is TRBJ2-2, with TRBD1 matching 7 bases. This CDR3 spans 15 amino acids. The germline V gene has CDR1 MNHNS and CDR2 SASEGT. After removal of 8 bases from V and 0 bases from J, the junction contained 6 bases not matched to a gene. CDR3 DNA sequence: TGTGCCAGCTCCCCCGGGACAGCGAACACCGGGGAGCTGTTTTTT. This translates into CASSPGTANTGELFF.

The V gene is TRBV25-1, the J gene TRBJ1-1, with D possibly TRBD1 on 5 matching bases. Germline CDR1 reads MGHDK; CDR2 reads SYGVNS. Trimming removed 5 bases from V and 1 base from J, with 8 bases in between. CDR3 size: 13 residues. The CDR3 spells CASSFTGNTEAFF. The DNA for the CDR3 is TGTGCCAGCAGTTTTACAGGGAACACTGAAGCTTTCTTT.

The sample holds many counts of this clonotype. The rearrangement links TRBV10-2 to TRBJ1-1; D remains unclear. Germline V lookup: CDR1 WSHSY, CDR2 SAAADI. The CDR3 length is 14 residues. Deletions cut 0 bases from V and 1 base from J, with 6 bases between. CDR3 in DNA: TGCGCCAGCAGTGAGTCTGGCAAGAACACTGAAGCTTTCTTT. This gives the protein CASSESGKNTEAFF.

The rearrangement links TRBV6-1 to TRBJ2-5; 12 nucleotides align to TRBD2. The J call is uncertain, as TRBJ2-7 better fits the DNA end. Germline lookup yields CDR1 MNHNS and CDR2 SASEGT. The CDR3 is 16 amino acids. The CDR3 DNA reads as TGTGCCAGCAAACAATGGACTAGCGGGATGAGCTACGAGCAGTACTTC. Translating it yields CASKQWTSGMSYEQYF.

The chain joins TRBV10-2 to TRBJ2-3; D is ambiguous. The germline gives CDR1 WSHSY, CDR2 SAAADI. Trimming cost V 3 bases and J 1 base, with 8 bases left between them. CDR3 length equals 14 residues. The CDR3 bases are TGCGCCAGCAGTGACCCGATACGCACAGATACGCAGTATTTT. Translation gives CASSDPIRTDTQYF.

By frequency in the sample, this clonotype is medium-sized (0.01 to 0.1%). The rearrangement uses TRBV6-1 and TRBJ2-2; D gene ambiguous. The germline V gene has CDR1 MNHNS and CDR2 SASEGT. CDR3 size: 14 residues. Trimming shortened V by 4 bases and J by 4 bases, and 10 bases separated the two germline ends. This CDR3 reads CASSARFLTGELFF. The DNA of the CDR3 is TGTGCCAGCAGTGCCCGGTTCCTCACCGGGGAGCTGTTTTTT.